This passage covers 27 T cell receptor beta chains from one sample sequenced in a study of technical replicates of blood from several donors. Some clones are missing from TCRdb's copy, which holds only in-frame ones; the method was immunoSEQ multiplex PCR. The sample contains some 13,000 clones, 95% of which appear only once. Material for sequencing was PBMCs. The source of these receptors is a human donor in good health.

The J gene is TRBJ2-1, the V gene TRBV6-1; D gene ambiguous. Trimming pared 6 bases from V and 6 bases from J, leaving 9 bases between. This CDR3 comprises 12 residues. Germline lookup yields CDR1 MNHNS and CDR2 SASEGT. CDR3: CASSRLGNEQFF. The CDR3, as DNA: TGTGCCAGCAGCCGCCTCGGCAATGAGCAGTTCTTC.

This clone was observed once. The J gene is TRBJ2-7, the V gene TRBV29-1; D uncertain. Germline values: CDR1 SQVTM, CDR2 ANQGSEA. CDR3 length equals 14 residues. The CDR3 protein is CRHAGSTPTYEQYF. In DNA, the CDR3 is TGCAGGCACGCCGGATCGACACCCACCTACGAGCAGTACTTC.

The V call is TRBV30, the J call TRBJ1-2, with D possibly TRBD1 on 5 matching bases. The germline V and J ends were trimmed by 2 bases and 7 bases, with 17 bases remaining between them. Per germline, CDR1 GTSNPN and CDR2 SVGIG (reference sequence). CDR3 length: 14 residues. The CDR3 region is CAWSNLSGRGGYTF. CDR3 DNA sequence: TGTGCCTGGAGTAACCTAAGTGGAAGGGGTGGCTACACCTTC.

The chain recombines TRBV10-2 with TRBJ2-3; perhaps TRBD2 as D (6 bases). The CDR3 runs to 11 residues. Trimming pared 11 bases from V and 6 bases from J, leaving 12 bases between. In germline, CDR1 is WSHSY, CDR2 SAAADI. CDR3 sequence (DNA): TGCGCCGCGGGGCCGGGGGATACGCAGTATTTT. It translates to CAAGPGDTQYF.

The CDR3 sequence: CASSLGLAGAYEQYF. The CDR3 DNA is TGCGCCAGCAGCCTAGGACTAGCGGGAGCTTACGAGCAGTACTTC. V and J are TRBV5-1 and TRBJ2-7; 13 bases agree with TRBD2. Germline CDR1 is SGHRS and CDR2 is YFSETQ. The CDR3 totals 15 residues. The junction had 5 bases not matched to a gene; V was cut back by 4 bases and J by 4 bases.

This chain connects TRBV11-2 to TRBJ1-2; TRBD1 might be the D (5 bases). Germline CDR1 SGHAT, CDR2 FQNNGV. Trimming took 5 bases from V and 5 from J, leaving 15 bases between them. The CDR3 totals 14 residues. CDR3: CASSHGTAVYGYTF. CDR3 in DNA: TGTGCCAGCAGCCACGGGACTGCGGTGTATGGCTACACCTTC.

This clone was observed once. The chain joins TRBV7-8 to TRBJ2-7; D is possibly TRBD1 (6 bases). The CDR3 is made up of 11 amino acids. V dropped 5 bases and J dropped 7 bases, with 9 bases sitting between them. Germline V gives CDR1 SGHVS, CDR2 FQNEAQ. The CDR3 loop is CASSPQGEQYF. Written as DNA, the CDR3 is TGTGCCAGCAGCCCCCAGGGGGAGCAGTACTTC.

The rearrangement links TRBV7-2 to TRBJ2-1, with 11 bases fitting TRBD2. The CDR3 contains 16 residues. Germline V gene sequence: CDR1 SGHTA, CDR2 FQGNSA. V lost 0 bases, J lost 4 bases, and 2 bases stayed unmatched. This chain's CDR3 is CASSLAGLAAYNEQFF. The CDR3 DNA follows: TGTGCCAGCAGCTTAGCGGGACTAGCGGCTTACAATGAGCAGTTCTTC.

The chain couples TRBV7-9 to TRBJ2-7; perhaps TRBD1 as D (6 bases). This CDR3 is built from 16 residues. Trimming left V 5 bases short and J 7 bases short, with 24 bases between. Germline V gives CDR1 SEHNR, CDR2 FQNEAQ (reference sequence). CDR3 sequence: CASSKPDSYNLAEQYF. CDR3 DNA sequence: TGTGCCAGCAGCAAACCGGACAGTTATAACCTGGCGGAGCAGTACTTC.

V is TRBV19 and J is TRBJ1-1; perhaps TRBD1 as D (6 bases). This CDR3 region has 14 residues. From germline, CDR1 is LNHDA and CDR2 SQIVND (reference sequence). V lost 5 bases, J lost 1 base, and 11 bases lay in between. The CDR3 bases are TGTGCCAGTAGTCCGGGACAAACGAACACTGAAGCTTTCTTT. Its translation is CASSPGQTNTEAFF. Full variable domain (missing parts from reference TRBV19 and TRBJ1-1): DGGITQSPKYLFRKEGQNVTLSCEQNLNHDAMYWYRQDPGQGLRLIYYSQIVNDFQKGDIAEGYSVSREKKESFPLTVTSAQKNPTAFYLCASSPGQTNTEAFFGQGTRLTVV.

This chain connects TRBV6-1 to TRBJ2-7; TRBD1 is a possible D gene (5 bases). Germline V gene lookup returns CDR1 MNHNS and CDR2 SASEGT. Trimming pared 6 bases from V and 3 bases from J, leaving 12 bases between. The CDR3 loop spans 13 amino acids. The chain's CDR3 is CASRMDILYEQYF. The CDR3 bases are TGTGCCAGCAGGATGGACATCCTCTACGAGCAGTACTTC.

The chain uses TRBV11-2 and TRBJ2-7; TRBD1 agrees at 7 bases. The CDR3 is 15 residues long. The ends lost 0 bases at V and 3 bases at J; junction bases unmatched: 5. The V gene's germline CDR1 is SGHAT and CDR2 FQNNGV. CDR3 sequence: CASSLETDRVYEQYF. DNA for the CDR3: TGTGCCAGCAGCTTAGAAACCGACAGGGTCTACGAGCAGTACTTC. Supplemented by reference TRBV11-2 and TRBJ2-7, the full variable domain reads EAGVAQSPRYKIIEKRQSVAFWCNPISGHATLYWYQQILGQGPKLLIQFQNNGVVDDSQLPKDRFSAERLKGVDSTLKIQPAKLEDSAVYLCASSLETDRVYEQYFGPGTRLTVT.

This clone was seen a single time. The chain employs TRBV5-1 and TRBJ2-3; 8 bases align to TRBD2. From germline, CDR1 is SGHRS and CDR2 YFSETQ. This CDR3 is 16 amino acids long. V lost 4 bases and J lost 4; bases outside the gene matches: 11. The DNA of the CDR3 is TGCGCCAGCAGCCCCCCGGGGAGCGGGAGATCAGATACGCAGTATTTT. It translates to CASSPPGSGRSDTQYF. Filled out from reference TRBV5-1 and TRBJ2-3, the complete variable domain reads KAGVTQTPRYLIKTRGQQVTLSCSPISGHRSVSWYQQTPGQGLQFLFEYFSETQRNKGNFPGRFSGRQFSNSRSEMNVSTLELGDSALYLCASSPPGSGRSDTQYFGPGTRLTVL.

The V call is TRBV7-3, the J call TRBJ2-7, with a weak D call TRBD2 (5 bases). The CDR3 runs to 14 residues. Per germline, CDR1 SGHTA and CDR2 FQGTGA. Trimming stripped 5 bases from V and 5 bases from J, with 16 bases between. The CDR3 DNA is TGTGCCAGCAGCCCAAATAGCGCGTCCGACGAGCAGTACTTC. Protein product: CASSPNSASDEQYF. The whole variable domain, remainder taken from reference TRBV7-3 and TRBJ2-7, is GAGVSQTPSNKVTEKGKYVELRCDPISGHTALYWYRQSLGQGPEFLIYFQGTGAADDSGLPNDRFFAVRPEGSVSTLKIQRTERGDSAVYLCASSPNSASDEQYFGPGTRLTVT.

This rearrangement joins TRBV6-5 to TRBJ1-1, with D maybe TRBD1 (5 bases). Deletions cut 0 bases from V and 10 bases from J, with 12 bases between. CDR3 size: 13 residues. Germline V lookup: CDR1 MNHEY, CDR2 SVGAGI. In DNA form, the CDR3 reads TGTGCCAGCAGTTACTCGCAGGGTCGCCGAGCTTTCTTT. Amino acids: CASSYSQGRRAFF.

The rearrangement joins TRBV5-1 to TRBJ2-7; D gene unclear. V lost 3 bases, J lost 3 bases, and 4 bases lay in between. In germline, CDR1 is SGHRS, CDR2 YFSETQ. The CDR3 has 11 residues. The CDR3 reads CASSSYYEQYF. CDR3 DNA: TGCGCCAGCAGCTCTTACTACGAGCAGTACTTC.

The rearrangement joins TRBV18 to TRBJ1-4; TRBD1 aligns across 7 bases. In germline, CDR1 is KGHSH, CDR2 LQKENI. V gave up 1 base and J gave up 4 bases; unmatched junction bases: 6. The CDR3 covers 16 residues. The CDR3 loop is CASSPQANRGNEKLFF. The CDR3 coding sequence is TGTGCCAGCTCACCACAAGCTAACAGGGGTAATGAAAAACTGTTTTTT.

The chain combines TRBV6-1 with TRBJ2-1, with 14 positions matching TRBD2. The junction had 9 bases not matched to a gene; V was cut back by 7 bases and J by 10 bases. The CDR3 covers 15 residues. Germline V gene data show CDR1 as MNHNS and CDR2 as SASEGT. The CDR3 DNA is TGTGCCAGCAAGAAGGGACTAGCGGGAGCGGAAGAGCAGTTCTTC. Its protein is CASKKGLAGAEEQFF.

This clone has just one count. The V and J genes are TRBV29-1 and TRBJ2-4; perhaps TRBD1 as D (6 bases). The CDR3 covers 11 residues. The germline V gene has CDR1 SQVTM and CDR2 ANQGSEA. The V end lost 6 bases, the J end lost 14 bases, and 17 bases lay between the germline ends. CDR3 sequence (DNA): TGCAGCGTCCTAACCGGGACAAAGGAGTACTTC. The encoded protein is CSVLTGTKEYF.

The rearrangement uses TRBV28 and TRBJ2-1, with 14 bases matching TRBD2. Trimming took 4 bases from V and 9 from J; bases not matched to a gene: 17. CDR3 length: 19 amino acids. Germline V gives CDR1 MDHEN, CDR2 SYDVKM. As DNA, the CDR3 is TGTGCCAGCAGTTCACCCGCCTTCACCGGGACTAGCGGGAGTGGTGAGCAGTTCTTC. Encoded protein: CASSSPAFTGTSGSGEQFF.

In this sample, this clone turned up a few times. The chain couples TRBV21-1 to TRBJ1-1. TRBV21-1 is noted as a pseudogene. This CDR3 spans 12 amino acids. The CDR3 region has the DNA TGTGCCAGCAAAGGGGGGGCATCTGAAGCTTTCTTT. Its translation is CASKGGASEAFF.

This clone was found once. The rearrangement links TRBV10-3 to TRBJ2-1, with D unclear. Trimming pared 5 bases from V and 5 bases from J, leaving 10 bases between. The CDR3 runs 13 residues. Germline CDR1 ENHRY, CDR2 SYGVKD. The CDR3 loop reads CAISTVSNNEQFF. The DNA of the CDR3 is TGTGCCATCAGTACAGTGTCTAACAATGAGCAGTTCTTC.

The gene calls are TRBV6-6 and TRBJ2-7; TRBD1 aligns across 8 bases. Trimming removed 5 bases from V and 3 bases from J; junction bases left unmatched: 9. Germline V gene data show CDR1 as MNHNY and CDR2 as SVGAGI (reference sequence). The CDR3 spans 15 residues. The CDR3 protein is CASSGPDRVGYEQYF. The CDR3, as DNA: TGTGCCAGCAGTGGCCCGGACAGGGTGGGCTACGAGCAGTACTTC.

This clone has a single count. The chain links TRBV15 to TRBJ1-5, with 7 bases fitting TRBD1. V dropped 4 bases and J dropped 1; count of bases not matched to a gene: 1. Germline CDR1 LNHNV, CDR2 YYDKDF (reference sequence). The CDR3 loop spans 14 amino acids. CDR3 amino acids: CATSTGGSNQPQHF. As DNA, the CDR3 is TGTGCCACCAGCACAGGGGGAAGCAATCAGCCCCAGCATTTT.

CDR3 in amino acids: CASSAGQGHEQYF. In DNA, the CDR3 is TGTGCCAGTAGTGCGGGACAGGGCCACGAGCAGTACTTC. V is TRBV19 and J is TRBJ2-7; 9 bases map to TRBD1. CDR3 length: 13 amino acids. Unmatched junction bases numbered 4, after V lost 5 bases and J lost 5 bases. CDR1 LNHDA and CDR2 SQIVND come from the germline V gene (reference sequence).

This clone showed up just once. The chain has TRBV10-1 and TRBJ1-2, with a possible D match to TRBD1 (5 bases). Trimming shortened V by 5 bases and J by 5 bases, and 12 bases separated the two germline ends. This CDR3 has 13 residues. Germline CDR1 WNHNN, CDR2 SYGVQD (reference sequence). Written as DNA, the CDR3 is TGCGCCAGCAGTCCGACAGCGGGGTATGGCTACACCTTC. Translated: CASSPTAGYGYTF.

V and J are TRBV7-9 and TRBJ2-1, with a weak D call TRBD1 (5 bases). The CDR3 runs to 12 residues. Germline V CDR1 and CDR2: SEHNR, FQNEAQ (reference sequence). Trimming removed 6 bases from V and 10 bases from J, with 13 bases in between. CDR3 in amino acids: CASSYDYREQFF. CDR3 sequence (DNA): TGTGCCAGCAGTTACGATTACAGGGAGCAGTTCTTC.